The 13 T cell receptor beta chains below were found in one sample sequenced in a study of T cell repertoires in cytomegalovirus infection. Their specific antigens are unknown. One entry per CDR3 protein results from TCRdb running MiXCR on the reads. Here the sample spans hundreds of thousands of distinct CDR3 sequences, under 55% being singletons. The sequences come from cultured PBMCs, collected from culture after CMV antigen stimulation. The receptor set was obtained from a human donor in good health (CMV status not recorded). Some clones in this sample may be carry-over from other donors' samples.

This sequence joins TRBV7-9 and TRBJ1-2, with D perhaps TRBD1 (5 bases). The CDR3 consists of 14 residues. With 11 bases removed from V and 7 bases from J, the gap between germline ends came to 23 bases. Germline values: CDR1 SEHNR, CDR2 FQNEAQ (reference sequence). CDR3 loop: CASRGGARGFGYTF. Written as DNA, the CDR3 is TGTGCCTCCCGGGGCGGGGCGCGAGGTTTTGGCTACACCTTC.

The sample holds a few counts of this clonotype. The V call is TRBV4-1, the J call TRBJ2-3, with TRBD1 matching over 7 bases. The V gene end was trimmed by 2 bases and the J gene end by 2 bases; junction bases not matched to a gene: 7. CDR3 length: 16 residues. Germline CDR1 reads MGHRA; CDR2 reads YSYEKL. CDR3 nucleotides: TGCGCCAGCAGCCAACTAGGGACAGCGTACACAGATACGCAGTATTTT. Amino acids: CASSQLGTAYTDTQYF.

V usage is TRBV7-3 and J usage is TRBJ2-1, with 13 positions matching TRBD2. The junction had 7 bases not matched to a gene; V was cut back by 6 bases and J by 5 bases. The CDR3 contains 16 residues. Germline V gene sequence: CDR1 SGHTA, CDR2 FQGTGA. DNA of the CDR3: TGTGCCAGCAGTCGGACTAGCGGGGGATCAAACAATGAGCAGTTCTTC. Its translation: CASSRTSGGSNNEQFF.

This clonotype has only a few counts. The chain links TRBV7-2 to TRBJ1-1; TRBD1 matches 12 bases. V shed 4 bases, J shed 8 bases, and the junction held 11 bases outside the gene matches. CDR1 and CDR2 (germline): SGHTA, FQGNSA. The CDR3 contains 16 residues. CDR3: CASSSGGTGGLEEAFF. CDR3 DNA sequence: TGTGCCAGCAGCTCAGGGGGGACAGGGGGCCTCGAGGAAGCTTTCTTT.

This clonotype has only a few counts. V usage is TRBV7-6 and J usage is TRBJ1-2; D not resolved. V was trimmed by 3 bases and J by 5 bases, leaving 10 bases between them. This CDR3 comprises 13 residues. Germline lookup yields CDR1 SGHVS and CDR2 FNYEAQ. The CDR3, as DNA: TGTGCCAGCAGCTTCGGCCTGGGGTATGGCTACACCTTC. It codes for CASSFGLGYGYTF.

This clonotype was seen a handful of times. The rearrangement uses TRBV4-3 and TRBJ1-2, with a tentative D call TRBD1 (5 bases). V shed 0 bases and J shed 1 base, with 9 bases lying between them. Germline V CDR1 and CDR2: LGHNA, YSLEER. The length of the CDR3 is 15 residues. The CDR3 protein is CASSQDDSDNYGYTF. The CDR3, as DNA: TGCGCCAGCAGCCAAGATGACAGCGATAACTATGGCTACACCTTC.

This clonotype was detected ten times or more. This chain joins TRBV7-2 and TRBJ1-1; a weak D match, TRBD1 (6 bases). CDR3 length: 16 residues. Trimming cost V 1 base and J 1 base, with 13 bases left between them. CDR1 and CDR2 from the germline V gene are SGHTA and FQGNSA. CDR3 loop: CASSLVPGGGNTEAFF. The CDR3 DNA reads TGTGCCAGCAGCTTAGTGCCCGGGGGCGGGAACACTGAAGCTTTCTTT.

The genes are TRBV6-2 or TRBV6-3 and TRBJ2-5, with 14 bases that match TRBD2. With V trimmed by 7 bases and J by 4 bases, 2 bases remained unmatched. The germline gives CDR1 MNHEY, CDR2 SVGEGT. This CDR3 is 14 amino acids long. CDR3 residues: CASTTSGRGETQYF. CDR3 in DNA: TGTGCCAGCACGACTAGCGGGAGGGGAGAGACCCAGTACTTC.

J is TRBJ2-1 and V is TRBV7-6; the match to TRBD2 covers 11 bases. Germline V gene lookup returns CDR1 SGHVS and CDR2 FNYEAQ. Unmatched junction bases numbered 6, after V lost 5 bases and J lost 6 bases. The CDR3 totals 15 residues. In DNA form, the CDR3 reads TGTGCCAGCAGCGCCGGGACTAGCGGCTTCAATGAGCAGTTCTTC. This sequence encodes CASSAGTSGFNEQFF.

The chain uses TRBV4-1 and TRBJ1-6, with 8 bases identical to TRBD1. The CDR3 runs to 15 residues. Trimming at V came to 5 bases and at J to 7 bases, leaving 7 bases not matched to a gene. CDR1 and CDR2 from the germline V gene are MGHRA and YSYEKL. In nucleotides, the CDR3 is TGCGCCAGCAGCTCGTGGACAGGGCGGAATTCACCCCTCCACTTT. This codes for CASSSWTGRNSPLHF.

The CDR3 loop reads CSAEDRVYDYGYTF. For the CDR3, the DNA is TGCAGTGCTGAGGACAGGGTGTATGACTATGGCTACACCTTC. The V call is TRBV20-1, the J call TRBJ1-2; 8 nucleotides line up with TRBD1. The CDR3 sequence is 14 residues long. CDR1 is DFQATT and CDR2 is SNEGSKA in the germline V gene (reference sequence). Germline trimming cut 5 bases from V and 3 bases from J; bases unmatched to any gene: 8.

V usage is TRBV7-8 and J usage is TRBJ2-3; D possibly corresponds to TRBD2 (5 bases). V was clipped by 3 bases and J by 1 base, with 14 bases between them. Per germline, CDR1 SGHVS and CDR2 FQNEAQ. This CDR3 comprises 16 residues. The CDR3: CASSFRVRRGTDTQYF. CDR3 nucleotides: TGTGCCAGCAGCTTTCGGGTTAGGCGGGGCACAGATACGCAGTATTTT. Together with reference TRBV7-8 and TRBJ2-3, the CDR3 gives the full variable domain: GAGVSQSPRYKVAKRGQDVALRCDPISGHVSLFWYQQALGQGPEFLTYFQNEAQLDKSGLPSDRFFAERPEGSVSTLKIQRTQQEDSAVYLCASSFRVRRGTDTQYFGPGTRLTVL.

This chain joins TRBV12-3 or TRBV12-4 and TRBJ2-2; possibly TRBD1 for D (5 bases). This CDR3 has 14 residues. The V gene lost 8 bases and the J gene lost 3 bases, with 13 bases spanning the gap. For the CDR3, the DNA is TGTGCCAGCTCGGAACAGGTGGACACCGGGGAGCTGTTTTTT. It yields the protein CASSEQVDTGELFF.